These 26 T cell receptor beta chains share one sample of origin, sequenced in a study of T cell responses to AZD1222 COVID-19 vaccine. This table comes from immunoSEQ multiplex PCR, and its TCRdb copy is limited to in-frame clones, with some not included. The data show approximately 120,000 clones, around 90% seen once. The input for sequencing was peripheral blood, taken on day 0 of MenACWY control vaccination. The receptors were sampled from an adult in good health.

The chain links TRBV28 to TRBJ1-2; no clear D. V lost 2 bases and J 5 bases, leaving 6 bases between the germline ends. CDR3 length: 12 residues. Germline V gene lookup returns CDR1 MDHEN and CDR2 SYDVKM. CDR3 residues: CASSLRDYGYTF. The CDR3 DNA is TGTGCCAGCAGTTTAAGAGATTATGGCTACACCTTC.

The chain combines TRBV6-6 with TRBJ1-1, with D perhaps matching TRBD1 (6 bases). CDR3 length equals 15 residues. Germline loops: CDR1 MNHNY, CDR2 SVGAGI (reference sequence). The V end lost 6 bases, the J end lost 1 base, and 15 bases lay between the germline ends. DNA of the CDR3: TGTGCCAGCAGACTCCGGGACACTAAGAACACTGAAGCTTTCTTT. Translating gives CASRLRDTKNTEAFF.

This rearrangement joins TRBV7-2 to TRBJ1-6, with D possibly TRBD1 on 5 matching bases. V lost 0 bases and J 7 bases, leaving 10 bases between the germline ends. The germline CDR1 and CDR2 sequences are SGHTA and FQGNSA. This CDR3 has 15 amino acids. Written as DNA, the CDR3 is TGTGCCAGCAGCTTAGCGGGACCCCCCAATTCACCCCTCCACTTT. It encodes CASSLAGPPNSPLHF.

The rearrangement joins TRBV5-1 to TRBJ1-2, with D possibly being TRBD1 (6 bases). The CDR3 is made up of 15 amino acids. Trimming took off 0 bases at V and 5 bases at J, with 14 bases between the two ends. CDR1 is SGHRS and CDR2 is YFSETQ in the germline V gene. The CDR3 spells CASSLVDQGGYGYTF. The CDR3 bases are TGCGCCAGCAGCTTGGTAGATCAAGGGGGGTATGGCTACACCTTC.

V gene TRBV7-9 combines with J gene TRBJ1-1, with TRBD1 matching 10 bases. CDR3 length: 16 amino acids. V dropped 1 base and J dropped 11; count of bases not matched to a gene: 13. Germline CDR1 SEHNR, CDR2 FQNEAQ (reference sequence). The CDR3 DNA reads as TGTGCCAGCAGCTTAGTAGGGTTTAGGGACAGGGGTGACGCTTTCTTT. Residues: CASSLVGFRDRGDAFF. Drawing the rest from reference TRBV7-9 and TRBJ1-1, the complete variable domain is DTGVSQNPRHKITKRGQNVTFRCDPISEHNRLYWYRQTLGQGPEFLTYFQNEAQLEKSRLLSDRFSAERPKGSFSTLEIQRTEQGDSAMYLCASSLVGFRDRGDAFFGQGTRLTVV.

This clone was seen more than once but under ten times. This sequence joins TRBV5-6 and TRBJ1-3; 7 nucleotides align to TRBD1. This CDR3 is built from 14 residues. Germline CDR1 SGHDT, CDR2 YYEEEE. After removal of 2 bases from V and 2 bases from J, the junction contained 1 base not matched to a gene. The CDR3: CASSLTGAGNTIYF. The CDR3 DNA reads TGTGCCAGCAGCTTAACAGGGGCTGGAAACACCATATATTTT.

Written as DNA, the CDR3 is TGTGCCAGAAGCACCGACGGGAGTCATGGGCCCCAGCATTTT. It yields the protein CARSTDGSHGPQHF. The J gene is TRBJ1-5, the V gene TRBV7-5. TRBV7-5 is annotated as a pseudogene. The CDR3 contains 14 residues.

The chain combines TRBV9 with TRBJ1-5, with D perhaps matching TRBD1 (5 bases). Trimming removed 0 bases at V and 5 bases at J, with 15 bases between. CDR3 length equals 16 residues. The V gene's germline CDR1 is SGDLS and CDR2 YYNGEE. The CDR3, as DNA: TGTGCCAGCAGCGTAGGTCGGGGACCCCCACATCAGCCCCAGCATTTT. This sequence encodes CASSVGRGPPHQPQHF.

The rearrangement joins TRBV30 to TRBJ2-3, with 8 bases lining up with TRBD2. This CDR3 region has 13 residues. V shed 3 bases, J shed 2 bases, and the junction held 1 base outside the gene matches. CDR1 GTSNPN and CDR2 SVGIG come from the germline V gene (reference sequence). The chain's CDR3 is CAWSGGVTDTQYF. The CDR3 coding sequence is TGTGCCTGGAGCGGGGGGGTCACAGATACGCAGTATTTT.

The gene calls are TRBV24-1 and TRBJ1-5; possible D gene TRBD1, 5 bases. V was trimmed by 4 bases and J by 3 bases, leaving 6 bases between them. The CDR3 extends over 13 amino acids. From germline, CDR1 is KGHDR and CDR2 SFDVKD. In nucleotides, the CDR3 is TGTGCCACCAGTGAGGACACCAATCAGCCCCAGCATTTT. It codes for CATSEDTNQPQHF.

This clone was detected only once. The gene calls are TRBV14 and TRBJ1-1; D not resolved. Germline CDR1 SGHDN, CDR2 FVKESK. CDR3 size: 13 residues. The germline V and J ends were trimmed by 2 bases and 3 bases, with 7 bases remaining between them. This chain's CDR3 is CASSQNLDTEAFF. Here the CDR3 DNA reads TGTGCCAGCAGCCAAAACTTAGACACTGAAGCTTTCTTT.

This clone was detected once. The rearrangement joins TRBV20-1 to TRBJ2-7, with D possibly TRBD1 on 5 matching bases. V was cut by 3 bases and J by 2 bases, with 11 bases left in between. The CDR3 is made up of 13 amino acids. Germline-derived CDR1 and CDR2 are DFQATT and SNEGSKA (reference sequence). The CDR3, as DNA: TGCAGTGCTAGTGGGGCTGATACCTACGAGCAGTACTTC. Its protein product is CSASGADTYEQYF.

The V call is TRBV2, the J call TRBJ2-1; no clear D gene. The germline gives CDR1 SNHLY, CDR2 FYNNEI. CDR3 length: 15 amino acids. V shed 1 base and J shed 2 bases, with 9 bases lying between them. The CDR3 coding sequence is TGTGCCAGCAGTGAAGGCCAGGTGACCTACAATGAGCAGTTCTTC. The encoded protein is CASSEGQVTYNEQFF.

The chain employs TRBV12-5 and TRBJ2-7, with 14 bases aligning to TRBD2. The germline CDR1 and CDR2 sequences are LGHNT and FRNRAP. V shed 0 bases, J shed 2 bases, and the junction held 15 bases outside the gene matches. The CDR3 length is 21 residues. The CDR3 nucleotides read TGTGCTAGTGGTTTGGTCCCAACGGGACTAGCGGGGGACCCGGTTACCTACGAGCAGTACTTC. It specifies CASGLVPTGLAGDPVTYEQYF.

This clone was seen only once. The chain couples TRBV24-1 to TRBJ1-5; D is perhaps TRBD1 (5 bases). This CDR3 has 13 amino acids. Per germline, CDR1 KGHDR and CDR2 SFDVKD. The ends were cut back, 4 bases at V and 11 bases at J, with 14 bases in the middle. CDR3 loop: CATSEFGGVSQHF. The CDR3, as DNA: TGTGCCACCAGTGAATTCGGGGGTGTATCCCAGCATTTT.

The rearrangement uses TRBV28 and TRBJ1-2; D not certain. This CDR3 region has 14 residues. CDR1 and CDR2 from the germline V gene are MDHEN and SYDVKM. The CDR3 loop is CGAGGQSQVRGYTF. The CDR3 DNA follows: TGTGGGGCCGGTGGGCAGTCCCAAGTGAGGGGCTACACCTTC.

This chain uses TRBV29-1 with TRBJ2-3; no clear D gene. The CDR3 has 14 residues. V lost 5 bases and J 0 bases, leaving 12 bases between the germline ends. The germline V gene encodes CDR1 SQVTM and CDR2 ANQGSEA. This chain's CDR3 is CSVPRGSSTDTQYF. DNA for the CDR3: TGCAGCGTTCCACGCGGTTCTAGCACAGATACGCAGTATTTT.

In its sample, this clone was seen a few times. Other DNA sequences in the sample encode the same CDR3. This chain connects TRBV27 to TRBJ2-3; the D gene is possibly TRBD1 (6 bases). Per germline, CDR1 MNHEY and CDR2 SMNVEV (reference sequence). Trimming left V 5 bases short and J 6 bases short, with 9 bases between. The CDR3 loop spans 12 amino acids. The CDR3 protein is CASSLRGDTQYF. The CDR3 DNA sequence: TGTGCCAGCAGTCTCAGGGGTGATACGCAGTATTTT.

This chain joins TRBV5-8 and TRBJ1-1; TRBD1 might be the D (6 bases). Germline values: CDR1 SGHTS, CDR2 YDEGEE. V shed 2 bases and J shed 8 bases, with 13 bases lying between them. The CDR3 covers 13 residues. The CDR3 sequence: CASSFLSGQEAFF. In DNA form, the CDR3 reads TGTGCCAGCAGCTTTTTGTCGGGACAAGAAGCTTTCTTT.

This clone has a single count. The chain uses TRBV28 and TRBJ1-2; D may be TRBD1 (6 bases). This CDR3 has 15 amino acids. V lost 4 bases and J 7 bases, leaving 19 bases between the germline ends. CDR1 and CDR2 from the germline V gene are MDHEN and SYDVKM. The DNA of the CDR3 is TGTGCCAGCAGTTCCCAGGACAGACGTAGCCGTGGCTACACCTTC. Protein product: CASSSQDRRSRGYTF.

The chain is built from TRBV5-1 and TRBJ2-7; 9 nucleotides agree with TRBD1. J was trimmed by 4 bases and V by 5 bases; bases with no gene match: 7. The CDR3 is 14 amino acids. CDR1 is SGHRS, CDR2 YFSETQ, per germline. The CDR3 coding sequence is TGCGCCAGCAGACAGGGGGCCCTAGATTACGAGCAGTACTTC. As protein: CASRQGALDYEQYF.

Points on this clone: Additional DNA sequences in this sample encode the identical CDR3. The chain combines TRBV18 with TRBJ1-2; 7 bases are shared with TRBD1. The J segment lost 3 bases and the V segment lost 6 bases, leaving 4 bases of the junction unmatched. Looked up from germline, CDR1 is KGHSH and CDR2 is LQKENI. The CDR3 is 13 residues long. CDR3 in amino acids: CASSPDRDYGYTF. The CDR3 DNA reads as TGTGCCAGCTCCCCTGACAGGGACTATGGCTACACCTTC.

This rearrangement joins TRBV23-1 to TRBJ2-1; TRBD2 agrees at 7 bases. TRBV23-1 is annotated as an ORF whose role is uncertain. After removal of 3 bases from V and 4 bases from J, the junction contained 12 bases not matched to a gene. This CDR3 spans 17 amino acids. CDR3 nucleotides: TGCGCCAGCAGTCACCCCCGCGGGGAGGGGCGATACAATGAGCAGTTCTTC. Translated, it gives CASSHPRGEGRYNEQFF.

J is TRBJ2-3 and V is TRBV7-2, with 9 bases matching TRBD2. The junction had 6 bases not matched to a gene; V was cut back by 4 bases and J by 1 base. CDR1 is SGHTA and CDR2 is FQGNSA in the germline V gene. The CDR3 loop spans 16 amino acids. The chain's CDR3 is CASSYSGGPGTDTQYF. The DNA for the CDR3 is TGTGCCAGCAGCTATAGCGGGGGCCCGGGCACAGATACGCAGTATTTT.

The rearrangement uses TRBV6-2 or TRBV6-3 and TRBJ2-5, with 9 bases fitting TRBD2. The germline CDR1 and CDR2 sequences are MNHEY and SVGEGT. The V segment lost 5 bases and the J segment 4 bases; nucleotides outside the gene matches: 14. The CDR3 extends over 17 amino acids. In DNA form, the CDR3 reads TGTGCCAGCAGTAAGGGGGCGTCTAGCGGGATTCTAGAGACCCAGTACTTC. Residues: CASSKGASSGILETQYF.

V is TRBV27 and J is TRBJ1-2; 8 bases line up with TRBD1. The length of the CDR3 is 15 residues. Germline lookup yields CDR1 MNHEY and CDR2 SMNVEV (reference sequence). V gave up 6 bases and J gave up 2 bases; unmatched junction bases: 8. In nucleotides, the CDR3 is TGTGCCAGCAGCCCTCGGACAGGGCAGAACTATGGCTACACCTTC. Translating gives CASSPRTGQNYGYTF.